This T cell receptor beta chain is from a study of cytomegalovirus exposure and HLA in healthy donors. Study-level points and caveats: When presence/absence was analysed, sequencing depth was taken to be roughly uniform across donors. A reported reduction in N-insertions relative to the roughly 610-donor mean was seen in an Asian-associated ancestry cluster in a later analysis.

Primers for the PCR totalled 60 Vbeta and 13 Jbeta. The data were produced by immunoSEQ multiplex PCR, yet TCRdb's version contains in-frame clones alone and is incomplete. The table has about 150,000 clones, roughly three quarters seen once. With regard to this clone: Its target is unknown.

This TCR came from a man aged 35 to 55 in good health and CMV-seronegative. Specimen: PBMCs.

The DNA of the CDR3 is TGTGCCACCAGCATGGTAGGACAGAACTATGGCTACACCTTC. Protein product: CATSMVGQNYGYTF. This chain joins TRBV15 and TRBJ1-2, with D possibly matching TRBD1 (6 bases). V gave up 4 bases and J gave up 2 bases, with 11 bases separating them. The CDR3 runs 14 residues. Per the germline V gene, CDR1 is LNHNV and CDR2 is YYDKDF (reference sequence).